These 10 T cell receptor beta chains came from one sample sequenced in a study of glioma-infiltrating T cells after dendritic cell vaccination listed by TCRdb under 2016. The library was prepared using the immunoSEQ multiplex PCR assay. Drawn from immuneACCESS, this table holds only the in-frame rearrangements with V and J called that TCRdb kept. Clones are partly lost; checked studies trace under half to an unresolved V gene and leave the rest unexplained. Counted in this sample were 90,000 to 100,000 clones; roughly 83% of them appeared once. The top ten clones comprise over 5% of the sample. The specimen comprised blood, sampled before dendritic cell vaccination. The receptor set was obtained from a human donor with glioblastoma.

The rearrangement uses TRBV27 and TRBJ2-7; 13 bases align to TRBD2. V was clipped by 5 bases and J by 3 bases; unmatched bases: 4. Per germline, CDR1 MNHEY and CDR2 SMNVEV (reference sequence). The CDR3 is 15 residues long. CDR3 nucleotides: TGTGCCAGCAGTCTAAGGACTAGCGGGAGCTACGAGCAGTACTTC. Protein product: CASSLRTSGSYEQYF.

V is TRBV6-5 and J is TRBJ1-6, with D possibly TRBD1 on 5 matching bases. Trimming stripped 5 bases from V and 9 bases from J, with 14 bases between. The CDR3 covers 14 residues. CDR1 MNHEY and CDR2 SVGAGI come from the germline V gene. The CDR3 loop reads CASSEIGVSSPLHF. CDR3 DNA: TGTGCCAGCAGTGAAATAGGGGTGAGTTCACCCCTCCACTTT.

This chain uses TRBV29-1 with TRBJ2-3; 12 bases are a match to TRBD1. From germline, CDR1 is SQVTM and CDR2 ANQGSEA. This CDR3 region has 16 residues. J was trimmed by 5 bases and V by 5 bases; bases with no gene match: 11. The CDR3 coding sequence is TGCAGCGTTCAACTTCCGGGACAGGGGGCGATAGATACGCAGTATTTT. This translates into CSVQLPGQGAIDTQYF.

This clone has a handful of counts. This sequence joins TRBV15 and TRBJ1-2; D is undetermined. Per germline, CDR1 LNHNV and CDR2 YYDKDF (reference sequence). V was cut by 2 bases and J by 8 bases, with 15 bases left in between. The CDR3 contains 14 residues. CDR3 nucleotide sequence: TGTGCCACCAGCAGAAATCTGGCTGTTCACGGCTACACCTTC. Its protein is CATSRNLAVHGYTF.

This rearrangement joins TRBV11-2 to TRBJ1-6; D is uncertain. In germline, CDR1 is SGHAT, CDR2 FQNNGV. This CDR3 contains 15 residues. The germline V and J ends were trimmed by 5 bases and 6 bases, with 14 bases remaining between them. The CDR3 DNA reads as TGTGCCAGCAGCGCCGTTGTCATGGCTAATTCACCCCTCCACTTT. Encoded protein: CASSAVVMANSPLHF. Looking up the rest from reference TRBV11-2 and TRBJ1-6 gives the full variable domain: EAGVAQSPRYKIIEKRQSVAFWCNPISGHATLYWYQQILGQGPKLLIQFQNNGVVDDSQLPKDRFSAERLKGVDSTLKIQPAKLEDSAVYLCASSAVVMANSPLHFGNGTRLTVT.

The rearrangement uses TRBV30 and TRBJ2-2; D perhaps matches TRBD2 (5 bases). Trimming stripped 5 bases from V and 5 bases from J, with 12 bases between. The CDR3 covers 13 residues. Germline V gene sequence: CDR1 GTSNPN, CDR2 SVGIG (reference sequence). The CDR3 DNA is TGTGCCTGGGCTATCGGGATTACCGGGGAGCTGTTTTTT. Residues: CAWAIGITGELFF.

The V gene is TRBV15, the J gene TRBJ1-2; TRBD1 matches 11 bases. The CDR3 totals 16 residues. V lost 0 bases, J lost 6 bases, and 6 bases stayed unmatched. In germline, CDR1 is LNHNV, CDR2 YYDKDF (reference sequence). CDR3 nucleotide sequence: TGTGCCACCAGCAGAGAGTGGACAGGGGGCGGTCATGGCTACACCTTC. Amino acid sequence: CATSREWTGGGHGYTF.

This chain links TRBV6-5 with TRBJ2-7; unclear D gene. This CDR3 has 11 amino acids. The germline CDR1 and CDR2 sequences are MNHEY and SVGAGI. V was pared by 6 bases and J by 3 bases, with 6 bases between. CDR3 region: CASRTFYEQYF. CDR3 in DNA: TGTGCCAGCAGAACTTTCTACGAGCAGTACTTC.

This clone has more than one count but fewer than ten. This chain joins TRBV13 and TRBJ2-5; possibly TRBD2 for D (6 bases). V lost 2 bases and J 5 bases, leaving 9 bases between the germline ends. Germline V CDR1 and CDR2: PRHDT, FYEKMQ (reference sequence). CDR3 length: 13 amino acids. The CDR3 loop is CASSLRAGETQYF. The CDR3 DNA reads TGTGCCAGCAGCTTAAGGGCGGGGGAGACCCAGTACTTC. The complete variable domain, with remaining parts taken from reference TRBV13 and TRBJ2-5, reads AAGVIQSPRHLIKEKRETATLKCYPIPRHDTVYWYQQGPGQDPQFLISFYEKMQSDKGSIPDRFSAQQFSDYHSELNMSSLELGDSALYFCASSLRAGETQYFGPGTRLLVL.

This chain links TRBV27 with TRBJ1-1; possibly TRBD1 for D (6 bases). The CDR3 loop spans 17 amino acids. Per the germline V gene, CDR1 is MNHEY and CDR2 is SMNVEV (reference sequence). Between the trimmed V and J ends, which lost 5 bases and 2 bases, there was a span of 21 bases. In DNA form, the CDR3 reads TGTGCCAGCAGTCTCGCTCTTAGGCCCAGGGGAAACACTGAAGCTTTCTTT. It encodes CASSLALRPRGNTEAFF.